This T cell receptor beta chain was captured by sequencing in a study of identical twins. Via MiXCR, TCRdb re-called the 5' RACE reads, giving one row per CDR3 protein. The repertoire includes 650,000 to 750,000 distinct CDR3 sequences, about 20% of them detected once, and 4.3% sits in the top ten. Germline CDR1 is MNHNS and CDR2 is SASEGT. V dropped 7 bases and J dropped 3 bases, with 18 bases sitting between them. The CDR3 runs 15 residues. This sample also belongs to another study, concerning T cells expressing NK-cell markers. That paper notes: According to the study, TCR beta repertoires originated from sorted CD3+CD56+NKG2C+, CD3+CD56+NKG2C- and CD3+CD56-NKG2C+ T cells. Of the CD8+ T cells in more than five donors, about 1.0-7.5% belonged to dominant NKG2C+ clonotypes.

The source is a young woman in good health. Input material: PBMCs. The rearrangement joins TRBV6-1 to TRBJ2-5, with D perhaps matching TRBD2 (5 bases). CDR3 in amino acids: CASNLYLSEKETQYF. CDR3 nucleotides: TGTGCCAGCAACCTTTACCTTAGCGAAAAAGAGACCCAGTACTTC.